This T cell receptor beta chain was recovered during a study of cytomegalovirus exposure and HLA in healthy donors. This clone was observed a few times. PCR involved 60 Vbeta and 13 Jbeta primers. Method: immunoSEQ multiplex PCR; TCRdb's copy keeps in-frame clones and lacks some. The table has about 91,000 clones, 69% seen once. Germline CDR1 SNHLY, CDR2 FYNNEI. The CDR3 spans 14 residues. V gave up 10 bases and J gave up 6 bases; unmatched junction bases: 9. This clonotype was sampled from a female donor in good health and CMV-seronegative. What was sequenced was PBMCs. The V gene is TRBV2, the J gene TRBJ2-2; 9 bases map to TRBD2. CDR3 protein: CATVGGRAAGELFF. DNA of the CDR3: TGTGCCACCGTTGGCGGGAGGGCAGCCGGGGAGCTGTTTTTT.